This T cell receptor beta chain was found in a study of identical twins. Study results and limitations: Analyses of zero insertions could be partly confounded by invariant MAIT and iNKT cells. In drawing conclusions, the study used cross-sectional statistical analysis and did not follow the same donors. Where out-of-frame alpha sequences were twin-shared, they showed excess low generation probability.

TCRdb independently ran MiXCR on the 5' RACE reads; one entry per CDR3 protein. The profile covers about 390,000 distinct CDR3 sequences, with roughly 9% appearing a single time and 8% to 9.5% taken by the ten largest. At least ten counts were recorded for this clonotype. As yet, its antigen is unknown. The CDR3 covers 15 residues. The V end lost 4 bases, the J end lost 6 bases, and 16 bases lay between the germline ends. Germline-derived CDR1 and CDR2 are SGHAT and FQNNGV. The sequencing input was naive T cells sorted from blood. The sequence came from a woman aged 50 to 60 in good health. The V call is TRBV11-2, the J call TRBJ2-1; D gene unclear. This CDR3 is CASSSGFLFGNEQFF. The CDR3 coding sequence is TGTGCCAGCAGCTCTGGCTTCCTCTTTGGCAATGAGCAGTTCTTC.